These T cell receptor beta chains were read from a single sample in a study of control samples from healthy donors and cancer patients. Sequenced by immunoSEQ multiplex PCR; TCRdb stores in-frame clones only, minus some. The table lists over 100,000 clones, around nine tenths of them singletons. The sample comprised blood. The receptors here all came from a human donor in good health. The donor label of this sample is uncertain. CDR3s include the opening cysteine and the closing phenylalanine or tryptophan.

TRBJ2-2 | TRBV5-1 | 13 | CASSTGNTGELFF
TRBJ1-4 | TRBV5-6 | 14 | CASSLGPRDEKLFF
TRBJ1-2 | TRBV23-1 | 16 | CAQVKGRGTGFHGYTF
TRBJ1-2 | TRBV6-1 | 15 | CASSEEDRRRGGYTF
TRBJ1-5 | TRBV3-1/TRBV3-2 | 12 | CASSHGSQPQHF
TRBJ2-5 | TRBV10-3 | 15 | CATGTSGGNQETQYF
TRBJ2-1 | TRBV6-5 | 13 | CASSPGYGNEQFF
TRBJ2-1 | TRBV6-5 | 15 | CASSPQGWSYNEQFF
TRBJ1-2 | TRBV28 | 13 | CASSLRLVHGYTF
TRBJ1-2 | TRBV10-3 | 14 | CAISEGALGYGYTF
TRBJ1-2 | TRBV6-2/TRBV6-3 | 14 | CASSYKVESYGYTF
TRBJ1-4 | TRBV2 | 14 | CASSQSRVNEKLFF
TRBJ2-7 | TRBV7-9 | 11 | CASGTNYEQYF
TRBJ1-1 | TRBV3-1/TRBV3-2 | 12 | CASSRRNTEAFF
TRBJ2-2 | TRBV9 | 17 | CASSIGTGARNTGELFF
TRBJ1-1 | TRBV30 | 11 | CAASGPTEAFF